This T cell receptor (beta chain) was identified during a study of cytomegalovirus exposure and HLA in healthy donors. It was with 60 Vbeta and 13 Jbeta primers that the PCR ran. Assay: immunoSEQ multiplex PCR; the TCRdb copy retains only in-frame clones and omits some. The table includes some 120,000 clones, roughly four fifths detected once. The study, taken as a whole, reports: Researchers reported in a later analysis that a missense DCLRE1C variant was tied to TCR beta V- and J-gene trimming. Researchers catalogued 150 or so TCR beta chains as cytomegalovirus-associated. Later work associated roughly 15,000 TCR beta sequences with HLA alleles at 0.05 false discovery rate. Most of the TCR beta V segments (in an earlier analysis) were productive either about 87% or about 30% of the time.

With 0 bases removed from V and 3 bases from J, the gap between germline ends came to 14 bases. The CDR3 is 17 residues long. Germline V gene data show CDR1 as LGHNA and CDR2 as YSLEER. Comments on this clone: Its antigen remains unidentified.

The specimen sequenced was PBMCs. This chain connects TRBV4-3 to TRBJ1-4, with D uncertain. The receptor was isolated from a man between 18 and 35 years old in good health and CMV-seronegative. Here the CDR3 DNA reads TGCGCCAGCAGCCAAGATTACCCCCGGGTGGCTAATGAAAAACTGTTTTTT. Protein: CASSQDYPRVANEKLFF.